This TCR beta chain was profiled in a study of identical twins. Template switching, a step in the protocol, added a universal primer site, and cDNA carried unique molecular identifiers. TCRdb recomputed calls from the 5' RACE reads with MiXCR, one row per CDR3 protein. This table has 220,000 or so distinct CDR3 sequences, approximately 7% appearing once. This clonotype occurred many times. What it binds is not known. Study results and caveats: There were fewer insertions in abundant cord blood beta clonotypes, but memory repertoires showed no such pattern. Researchers caution that invariant MAIT and iNKT cells could partly confound zero-insertion analyses.

From germline, CDR1 is LNHNV and CDR2 YYDKDF (reference sequence). The V gene lost 3 bases and the J gene lost 0 bases, with 19 bases spanning the gap. The CDR3 has 18 residues. These data are also associated with another study on yellow fever vaccine responses in identical twins.

This sequence was found in a woman between 18 and 30 years old in good health. Sequencing was carried out using memory (CD45RO+) T cells sorted from blood. V is TRBV15 and J is TRBJ2-3, with unresolved D. In DNA, the CDR3 is TGTGCCACCAGCAGGACCCTCTTGAATGAGATTAGCACAGATACGCAGTATTTT. Protein: CATSRTLLNEISTDTQYF.